This section outlines one T cell receptor beta chain sequence together with its context. Antigen unknown. The data stem from a study of T cells in narcolepsy. Measured with immunoSEQ multiplex PCR; TCRdb has only the in-frame clones, and not every one. The profile shows 25,000 to 30,000 clones, about 83% of them singletons. The V end was cut by 2 bases, the J end by 3 bases, with 13 bases between. CDR1 and CDR2 (germline): MNHEY, SVGAGI. The CDR3 totals 16 residues. Points from the study as a whole: Reportedly, autoreactive clonotypes were serially detected in patients' blood but not controls'. Autoreactive HCRT-specific and TRIB2-specific clonotypes were marked in same-patient CSF-versus-blood CD4+ comparisons.

Material for sequencing was CD45RA- memory CD4+ T cells from PBMCs. V and J are TRBV6-5 and TRBJ2-2; TRBD2 is a possible D gene (5 bases). The TCR comes from a human donor with narcolepsy. This CDR3 is CASSYEGPRHTGELFF. The CDR3 DNA is TGTGCCAGCAGTTACGAGGGTCCCAGGCACACCGGGGAGCTGTTTTTT.